This section outlines one T cell receptor (beta chain) sequence together with its context. This sample stems from a study of cytomegalovirus exposure and HLA in healthy donors. Germline V gives CDR1 LNHDA, CDR2 SQIVND (reference sequence). The V and J ends lost 4 bases and 1 base respectively, with 14 bases between them. This CDR3 contains 16 residues. The PCR had 60 Vbeta and 13 Jbeta primers. This table comes from immunoSEQ multiplex PCR, and its TCRdb copy is limited to in-frame clones, with some not included. In the table there are 100,000 to 150,000 clones, 10% to 13% of which are singletons. Sequenced sample: PBMCs. The rearrangement uses TRBV19 and TRBJ1-5; the D gene is possibly TRBD1 (5 bases). This receptor was taken from a woman between 18 and 29 years old in good health and CMV-seropositive. The CDR3 nucleotides read TGTGCCAGTAGTAATACTCCGGGACTAAGCAATCAGCCCCAGCATTTT. Translation: CASSNTPGLSNQPQHF.